Below, 25 T cell receptor beta chains from the same sample are listed, as sequenced in a study of shared clonotypes between healthy human individuals. Libraries were prepared by immunoSEQ multiplex PCR; TCRdb keeps only in-frame clonotypes and omits some of them. The sample holds about 2.1 million clones; about 93% are singletons and the top ten take more than 1.5%. The naive CD8 subset, CD45RO-negative cells positively selected for CCR7, excluded terminally differentiated effector memory CD45RA+ cells. The specimen was naive CD8+ T cells from PBMCs. Receptors originate from a man between 18 and 35 years old in good health. Some clones in this sample may be carry-over from other donors' samples.

The chain couples TRBV4-3 to TRBJ2-1; 7 positions match TRBD2. The CDR3 runs 17 residues. With 0 bases clipped from V and 4 bases from J, the junction kept 9 bases outside the gene matches. Germline V gene lookup returns CDR1 LGHNA and CDR2 YSLEER. This CDR3 reads CASSQDPRGEQYNEQFF. DNA of the CDR3: TGCGCCAGCAGCCAAGATCCTCGGGGGGAGCAGTACAATGAGCAGTTCTTC.

This clone was detected once. V gene TRBV7-6 combines with J gene TRBJ2-7, with TRBD2 matching 13 bases. CDR3 length equals 16 residues. From germline, CDR1 is SGHVS and CDR2 FNYEAQ. The ends lost 3 bases at V and 7 bases at J; junction bases unmatched: 9. CDR3 in amino acids: CASSLASGLAGVEQYF. CDR3 coding DNA: TGTGCCAGCAGCTTGGCCTCAGGACTAGCGGGAGTAGAGCAGTACTTC.

To note about this clone: Other DNA sequences from this sample encode an identical CDR3 as well. The chain employs TRBV27 and TRBJ2-7; 7 bases match TRBD2. The CDR3 contains 12 residues. The germline V gene has CDR1 MNHEY and CDR2 SMNVEV (reference sequence). The V segment lost 5 bases and the J segment 4 bases; nucleotides outside the gene matches: 2. This chain's CDR3 is CASSTGGYEQYF. The CDR3 DNA is TGTGCCAGCAGTACCGGGGGGTACGAGCAGTACTTC.

This clone has just one count. The V call is TRBV7-6, the J call TRBJ2-7; 10 positions match TRBD2. Per the germline V gene, CDR1 is SGHVS and CDR2 is FNYEAQ. The CDR3 contains 18 residues. Trimming removed 4 bases from V and 3 bases from J; junction bases left unmatched: 15. CDR3 amino acids: CASSSTPTLAGAYYEQYF. CDR3 in DNA: TGTGCCAGCAGCTCCACACCTACCCTAGCGGGAGCATACTACGAGCAGTACTTC.

This clone was picked up one time. The chain carries TRBV28 and TRBJ1-5; 7 nucleotides match TRBD1. Germline V gene sequence: CDR1 MDHEN, CDR2 SYDVKM. The V and J ends lost 6 bases and 5 bases, in that order; junction bases with no gene match: 7. The CDR3 runs to 14 residues. Written as DNA, the CDR3 is TGTGCCAGCAGACGGACAGGTGCCGATCAGCCCCAGCATTTT. It is translated as CASRRTGADQPQHF.

This chain links TRBV25-1 with TRBJ2-4; TRBD1 matches 12 bases. Germline V gene data show CDR1 as MGHDK and CDR2 as SYGVNS. The junction had 5 bases not matched to a gene; V was cut back by 2 bases and J by 3 bases. The length of the CDR3 is 17 residues. CDR3 amino acids: CASSERGQGAGKNIQYF. In DNA, the CDR3 is TGTGCCAGCAGTGAAAGGGGACAGGGGGCTGGCAAAAACATTCAGTACTTC.

V usage is TRBV6-1 and J usage is TRBJ1-4; tentatively, D is TRBD1 (5 bases). The ends were cut back, 3 bases at V and 5 bases at J, with 16 bases in the middle. The CDR3 covers 16 residues. Germline CDR1 is MNHNS and CDR2 is SASEGT. This CDR3 reads CASSELVGRLNEKLFF. The CDR3 DNA follows: TGTGCCAGCAGTGAGTTGGTGGGACGTTTAAATGAAAAACTGTTTTTT.

The J gene is TRBJ2-3, the V gene TRBV28, with 7 bases fitting TRBD2. Losses at the gene ends were 1 base for V and 2 bases for J; bases not matched to a gene: 3. The germline V gene encodes CDR1 MDHEN and CDR2 SYDVKM. The CDR3 loop spans 15 amino acids. DNA for the CDR3: TGTGCCAGCAGTTTATTTCTAGCGGACACAGATACGCAGTATTTT. It is translated as CASSLFLADTDTQYF.

This clone was seen once. The genes are TRBV4-1 and TRBJ2-1, with TRBD2 matching 10 bases. V trimming: 0 bases; J trimming: 4 bases; junction bases outside the gene matches: 3. CDR1 MGHRA and CDR2 YSYEKL come from the germline V gene. This CDR3 spans 16 amino acids. Here the CDR3 reads CASSQESSGSYNEQFF. DNA of the CDR3: TGCGCCAGCAGCCAAGAGTCTAGCGGGAGTTACAATGAGCAGTTCTTC.

This clone was seen a single time. The CDR3 reads CASSNRLRSSYEQYF. The CDR3 nucleotides read TGTGCCAGTAGTAACCGACTAAGAAGCTCCTACGAGCAGTACTTC. The genes are TRBV19 and TRBJ2-7; D perhaps matches TRBD2 (5 bases). CDR3 length: 15 amino acids. V was pared by 4 bases and J by 0 bases, with 13 bases between. Germline-derived CDR1 and CDR2 are LNHDA and SQIVND (reference sequence).

With regard to this clone: This same CDR3 is encoded by further DNA sequences in the sample. This chain uses TRBV5-1 with TRBJ2-7, with TRBD2 identical over 12 bases. The V and J ends lost 0 bases and 6 bases, in that order; junction bases with no gene match: 7. This CDR3 spans 16 amino acids. From germline, CDR1 is SGHRS and CDR2 YFSETQ. CDR3 residues: CASSLARLAGVGEQYF. DNA for the CDR3: TGCGCCAGCAGCTTGGCTCGACTAGCGGGAGTGGGCGAGCAGTACTTC.

Here the CDR3 DNA reads TGTGCCAGCAGTTACAAACAGGGAGGCGACTACGAGCAGTACTTC. Translating gives CASSYKQGGDYEQYF. V and J are TRBV6-6 and TRBJ2-7, with D tentatively TRBD1 or TRBD2 (6 bases each). Per germline, CDR1 MNHNY and CDR2 SVGAGI (reference sequence). V lost 2 bases and J 3 bases, leaving 14 bases between the germline ends. This CDR3 is built from 15 residues.

CDR3 loop: CASSQGWDRGEAFF. The CDR3 DNA follows: TGCGCCAGCAGCCAAGGTTGGGACAGGGGGGAAGCTTTCTTT. The genes are TRBV4-1 and TRBJ1-1; 11 positions match TRBD1. Germline CDR1 reads MGHRA; CDR2 reads YSYEKL. After removal of 1 base from V and 8 bases from J, the junction contained 3 bases not matched to a gene. CDR3 length: 14 amino acids.

The V and J genes are TRBV27 and TRBJ2-7; 12 positions match TRBD2. In germline, CDR1 is MNHEY, CDR2 SMNVEV (reference sequence). Trimming at V came to 5 bases and at J to 3 bases, leaving 8 bases not matched to a gene. The CDR3 runs 16 residues. Here the CDR3 reads CASSPWTSGAGYEQYF. CDR3 nucleotides: TGTGCCAGCAGTCCCTGGACTAGCGGGGCAGGCTACGAGCAGTACTTC.

Remarks on this clone: Other DNA sequences in this sample translate to the same CDR3. The V gene is TRBV27, the J gene TRBJ2-1, with 8 bases identical to TRBD1. CDR1 and CDR2 (germline): MNHEY, SMNVEV (reference sequence). V lost 6 bases to trimming and J lost 2 bases; unmatched junction nucleotides: 6. The CDR3 totals 15 residues. DNA of the CDR3: TGTGCCAGCAGCCCTGACAGGGGCCCCTACAATGAGCAGTTCTTC. It is translated as CASSPDRGPYNEQFF.

V is TRBV4-3 and J is TRBJ2-7, with D possibly matching TRBD1 (5 bases). The V and J ends lost 6 bases and 3 bases respectively, with 12 bases between them. Germline values: CDR1 LGHNA, CDR2 YSLEER. The CDR3 length is 13 residues. CDR3 sequence reads: CASSPTVYYEQYF. The CDR3 DNA follows: TGCGCCAGCAGTCCGACAGTATACTACGAGCAGTACTTC.

The chain carries TRBV2 and TRBJ2-7; D is perhaps TRBD1 (5 bases). Deletions cut 5 bases from V and 5 bases from J, with 10 bases between. Germline V CDR1 and CDR2: SNHLY, FYNNEI. The CDR3 consists of 12 residues. CDR3 nucleotide sequence: TGTGCCAGCAGTTTGACAGTTAACGAGCAGTACTTC. Its protein product is CASSLTVNEQYF.

The chain has TRBV14 and TRBJ2-3; D is possibly TRBD2 (6 bases). The CDR3 loop spans 14 amino acids. CDR1 is SGHDN and CDR2 is FVKESK in the germline V gene. V dropped 4 bases and J dropped 2 bases, with 10 bases sitting between them. The CDR3 bases are TGTGCCAGCAGCCCCGGGACTTACACAGATACGCAGTATTTT. The encoded protein is CASSPGTYTDTQYF. The full variable domain, with the rest looked up from reference TRBV14 and TRBJ2-3, is EAGVTQFPSHSVIEKGQTVTLRCDPISGHDNLYWYRRVMGKEIKFLLHFVKESKQDESGMPNNRFLAERTGGTYSTLKVQPAELEDSGVYFCASSPGTYTDTQYFGPGTRLTVL.

V is TRBV5-4 and J is TRBJ2-4; D is undetermined. From germline, CDR1 is SGHNT and CDR2 YYREEE (reference sequence). This CDR3 comprises 14 residues. Trimming stripped 2 bases from V and 4 bases from J, with 10 bases between. The CDR3 sequence is CASSFNSIKNIQYF. DNA of the CDR3: TGTGCCAGCAGCTTCAACAGCATAAAAAACATTCAGTACTTC.

This sequence joins TRBV5-6 and TRBJ2-7; 9 bases line up with TRBD1. The ends lost 4 bases at V and 9 bases at J; junction bases unmatched: 11. Germline-derived CDR1 and CDR2 are SGHDT and YYEEEE. CDR3 size: 14 residues. The CDR3 region is CASSSGTGSSTQYF. In DNA, the CDR3 is TGTGCCAGCAGCAGCGGGACAGGGTCCTCTACGCAGTACTTC. Looking up the rest from reference TRBV5-6 and TRBJ2-7 gives the full variable domain: DAGVTQSPTHLIKTRGQQVTLRCSPKSGHDTVSWYQQALGQGPQFIFQYYEEEERQRGNFPDRFSGHQFPNYSSELNVNALLLGDSALYLCASSSGTGSSTQYFGPGTRLTVT.

The CDR3 DNA is TGTGCCAGCAGCGGACCGCAAACGGCTGGAAACACCATATATTTT. Translating it yields CASSGPQTAGNTIYF. This chain connects TRBV7-3 to TRBJ1-3; D uncertain. From germline, CDR1 is SGHTA and CDR2 FQGTGA. V was trimmed by 5 bases and J by 2 bases, leaving 13 bases between them. The CDR3 consists of 15 residues.

This chain uses TRBV27 with TRBJ2-1, with D uncertain. This CDR3 is 14 amino acids long. Trimming stripped 2 bases from V and 7 bases from J, with 12 bases between. Germline values: CDR1 MNHEY, CDR2 SMNVEV (reference sequence). The DNA for the CDR3 is TGTGCCAGCAGTTTAATGAGACCACAGAATGAGCAGTTCTTC. Translation: CASSLMRPQNEQFF.

The V gene is TRBV9, the J gene TRBJ2-7; D is perhaps TRBD2 (5 bases). The CDR3 is made up of 18 amino acids. Germline loops: CDR1 SGDLS, CDR2 YYNGEE. Trimming took 3 bases from V and 2 from J, leaving 24 bases between them. CDR3 in amino acids: CASSALLPSSLITYEQYF. In DNA form, the CDR3 reads TGTGCCAGCAGCGCCCTCTTACCTAGCTCTTTAATAACCTACGAGCAGTACTTC.

The chain carries TRBV7-3 and TRBJ2-7; 11 bases are shared with TRBD2. The CDR3 spans 15 residues. V gave up 1 base and J gave up 5 bases; unmatched junction bases: 4. In germline, CDR1 is SGHTA, CDR2 FQGTGA. The CDR3 spells CASSLRLAGGHEQYF. CDR3 coding DNA: TGTGCCAGCAGCTTAAGGCTAGCGGGAGGCCACGAGCAGTACTTC.

V gene TRBV9 combines with J gene TRBJ1-2; D possibly corresponds to TRBD1 (5 bases). V was pared by 0 bases and J by 5 bases, with 5 bases between. The CDR3 is made up of 12 amino acids. CDR1 is SGDLS, CDR2 YYNGEE, per germline. Written as DNA, the CDR3 is TGTGCCAGCAGCGTAGCAGGGTATGGCTACACCTTC. Translated: CASSVAGYGYTF.